This T cell receptor beta chain stems from a study of blood T cell repertoires in COVID-19. Study-wide background: Italy, Spain and the United States were the sources of the convalescent and acute COVID-19 samples. Sample material is recorded as cDNA or gDNA derived from T cells, B-cell-depleted T cells, or PBMCs.

CDR1 is LGHDT and CDR2 is YNNKEL in the germline V gene (reference sequence). The CDR3 runs to 15 residues. Original analysis: It was from reference gene primer amplification that nucleated cell counts were estimated. The data were produced by immunoSEQ multiplex PCR, yet TCRdb's version contains in-frame clones alone and is incomplete. That table furnishes V, J and clone size, whereas the DNA furnished D and trimming. There are some 150,000 clones in the sample; around 87% occur only once, and roughly 35% lies in the top ten. As regards this clone: One end of the junction does not line up with germline, which may come from a read error. Other DNA sequences in this sample translate to the same CDR3.

The chain employs TRBV3-1 (or the pseudogene TRBV3-2) and TRBJ2-6; possibly TRBD2 for D (6 bases). The sample taken for sequencing was peripheral blood. This TCR derives from a middle-aged man who had recovered from COVID-19. CDR3 protein: CASSRGVSGANVLTF. CDR3 nucleotide sequence: TGCGCCAGCAGCCGCGGGGTCTCTGGGGCCAACGTCCTGACTTTC.